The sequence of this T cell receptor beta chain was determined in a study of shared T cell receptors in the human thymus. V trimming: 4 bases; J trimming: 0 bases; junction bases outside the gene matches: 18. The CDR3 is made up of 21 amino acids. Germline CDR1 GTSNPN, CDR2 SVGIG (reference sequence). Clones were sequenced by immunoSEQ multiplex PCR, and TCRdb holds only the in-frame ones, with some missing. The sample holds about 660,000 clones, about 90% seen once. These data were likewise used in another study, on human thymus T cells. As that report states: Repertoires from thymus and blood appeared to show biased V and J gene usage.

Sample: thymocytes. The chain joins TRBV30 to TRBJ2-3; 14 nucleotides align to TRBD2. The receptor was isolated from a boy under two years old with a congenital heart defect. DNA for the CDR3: TGTGCCTGGACTCGCGTACCGGGACTAGCGGGGGCCTATCCCAGCACAGATACGCAGTATTTT. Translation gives CAWTRVPGLAGAYPSTDTQYF.